These 23 T cell receptor beta chains share one sample of origin, sequenced in a study of blood T cells in healthy people across ages. Together with a sample-barcoded 5' primer, a J-beta primer mix was included in a second PCR lasting about 6 to 12 cycles. TCRdb recomputed calls from the 5' RACE reads with MiXCR, one row per CDR3 protein. Of 700,000 to 950,000 distinct CDR3 sequences listed, 55% to 75% are singletons. The sequenced sample was blood. Receptor source: a man aged 25-40 years in good health.

The chain links TRBV7-9 to TRBJ2-1; the D gene is possibly TRBD2 (5 bases). Trimming removed 0 bases at V and 7 bases at J, with 16 bases between. This CDR3 is 16 amino acids long. Germline-derived CDR1 and CDR2 are SEHNR and FQNEAQ (reference sequence). CDR3 nucleotides: TGTGCCAGCAGCTTAGCGCGGTCTGGGTCGGGAAATGAGCAGTTCTTC. Translating it yields CASSLARSGSGNEQFF. Looking up the rest from reference TRBV7-9 and TRBJ2-1 gives the full variable domain: DTGVSQNPRHKITKRGQNVTFRCDPISEHNRLYWYRQTLGQGPEFLTYFQNEAQLEKSRLLSDRFSAERPKGSFSTLEIQRTEQGDSAMYLCASSLARSGSGNEQFFGPGTRLTVL.

Here the CDR3 DNA reads TGCAGCGTTGCCCGGAATCTCGGAAATGAGCAGTTCTTC. Translated, it gives CSVARNLGNEQFF. The chain joins TRBV29-1 to TRBJ2-1; D is uncertain. The V end lost 4 bases, the J end lost 7 bases, and 14 bases lay between the germline ends. Germline V gene lookup returns CDR1 SQVTM and CDR2 ANQGSEA. The CDR3 runs to 13 residues.

This clonotype was counted once. The chain carries TRBV2 and TRBJ2-7; 7 nucleotides agree with TRBD2. Near its end, the DNA agrees better with TRBJ2-4, so the J call may be wrong. The CDR3 is made up of 14 amino acids. Germline assignment: CDR1 SNHLY and CDR2 FYNNEI. CDR3 region: CASSDLAALNIQYF. The DNA of the CDR3 is TGTGCCAGCAGTGATCTAGCGGCGCTAAACATTCAGTACTTC.

The chain recombines TRBV9 with TRBJ1-2; D gene unclear. This CDR3 spans 14 amino acids. The V and J ends lost 1 base and 7 bases respectively, with 14 bases between them. Germline V gene data show CDR1 as SGDLS and CDR2 as YYNGEE. CDR3: CASSVMREAAGYTF. CDR3 in DNA: TGTGCCAGCAGCGTAATGAGGGAGGCGGCTGGCTACACCTTC.

The rearrangement links TRBV7-8 to TRBJ2-1; TRBD2 aligns across 7 bases. Germline lookup yields CDR1 SGHVS and CDR2 FQNEAQ. The CDR3 sequence is 17 residues long. With V trimmed by 1 base and J by 5 bases, 11 bases remained unmatched. CDR3 in amino acids: CASSLGTVSGHNNEQFF. The CDR3 region has the DNA TGTGCCAGCAGCTTAGGGACTGTTAGCGGGCACAACAATGAGCAGTTCTTC. Together with reference TRBV7-8 and TRBJ2-1, the CDR3 gives the full variable domain: GAGVSQSPRYKVAKRGQDVALRCDPISGHVSLFWYQQALGQGPEFLTYFQNEAQLDKSGLPSDRFFAERPEGSVSTLKIQRTQQEDSAVYLCASSLGTVSGHNNEQFFGPGTRLTVL.

As concerns this clonotype: A much larger clone is a single base away; this may be a read error. The genes are TRBV29-1 and TRBJ2-5, with 10 nucleotides matching TRBD2. The DNA matches TRBJ2-7 better at its end, which makes the J call doubtful. Germline V lookup: CDR1 SQVTM, CDR2 ANQGSEA. The CDR3 has 13 amino acids. The CDR3 reads CSTRASGGSEQYF. The CDR3 DNA is TGCAGCACCAGAGCTAGCGGGGGAAGCGAGCAGTACTTC.

This clonotype was counted only a few times. The V gene is TRBV12-3 or TRBV12-4, the J gene TRBJ1-1; tentative D call: TRBD1 (6 bases). This CDR3 is 14 amino acids long. Trimming stripped 4 bases from V and 1 base from J, with 10 bases between. The CDR3 here is CASSSGQQNTEAFF. The DNA for the CDR3 is TGTGCCAGCAGTTCAGGACAGCAGAACACTGAAGCTTTCTTT.

The chain carries TRBV7-6 and TRBJ2-7; D may correspond to TRBD1 or TRBD2 (5 bases each). In germline, CDR1 is SGHVS, CDR2 FNYEAQ. The V gene lost 3 bases and the J gene lost 5 bases, with 14 bases spanning the gap. This CDR3 spans 14 amino acids. CDR3 sequence reads: CASSLGVGFDEQYF. As DNA, the CDR3 is TGTGCCAGCAGCTTGGGGGTAGGTTTCGACGAGCAGTACTTC.

This clonotype was seen once. V gene TRBV20-1 combines with J gene TRBJ2-5; tentative D call: TRBD2 (6 bases). This CDR3 spans 13 amino acids. The germline V gene has CDR1 DFQATT and CDR2 SNEGSKA (reference sequence). Between the trimmed V and J ends, which lost 3 bases and 5 bases, there was a span of 13 bases. CDR3 sequence reads: CSASSGLRETQYF. CDR3 nucleotide sequence: TGCAGTGCTAGTTCGGGACTTAGGGAGACCCAGTACTTC.

V and J are TRBV20-1 and TRBJ1-2; D not resolved. Between the trimmed V and J ends, which lost 0 bases and 8 bases, there was a span of 13 bases. Germline assignment: CDR1 DFQATT and CDR2 SNEGSKA (reference sequence). The CDR3 loop spans 13 amino acids. The CDR3 spells CSARDPGSRGYTF. CDR3 bases: TGCAGTGCTAGAGATCCAGGCTCTCGAGGCTACACCTTC.

The rearrangement joins TRBV5-6 to TRBJ2-1; D possibly matches TRBD1 or TRBD2 (5 bases each). Germline-derived CDR1 and CDR2 are SGHDT and YYEEEE. CDR3 length: 13 amino acids. V lost 5 bases, J lost 14 bases, and 20 bases lay in between. DNA of the CDR3: TGTGCCAGCAGACCCCAGGTGGGGCTAGCAGAGTTCTTC. Translating gives CASRPQVGLAEFF.

In its sample, this clonotype was seen once. This chain links TRBV7-6 with TRBJ1-2, with 7 bases aligning to TRBD1. The V segment lost 7 bases and the J segment 6 bases; nucleotides outside the gene matches: 8. CDR1 and CDR2 (germline): SGHVS, FNYEAQ. The CDR3 spans 13 residues. CDR3 residues: CASKGWDSHGYTF. The CDR3 nucleotides are TGTGCCAGCAAAGGCTGGGACAGCCATGGCTACACCTTC.

The V and J genes are TRBV7-9 and TRBJ1-4; 8 bases fit TRBD1. Germline loops: CDR1 SEHNR, CDR2 FQNEAQ (reference sequence). The CDR3 is made up of 16 amino acids. V lost 3 bases, J lost 3 bases, and 6 bases stayed unmatched. The CDR3 sequence: CASSFIQGVANEKLFF. The CDR3 bases are TGTGCCAGCAGCTTCATACAGGGGGTAGCTAATGAAAAACTGTTTTTT.

Only a few counts were recorded for this clonotype. The rearrangement joins TRBV20-1 to TRBJ1-6; TRBD1 aligns across 9 bases. Losses at the gene ends were 6 bases for V and 10 bases for J; bases not matched to a gene: 10. Germline CDR1 is DFQATT and CDR2 is SNEGSKA (reference sequence). This CDR3 has 14 residues. CDR3 amino acids: CSARDRAFFSPLHF. The CDR3 coding sequence is TGCAGTGCAAGGGACAGGGCGTTTTTCTCACCCCTCCACTTT.

The J gene is TRBJ2-6, the V gene TRBV20-1, with no clear D. CDR1 DFQATT and CDR2 SNEGSKA come from the germline V gene (reference sequence). The CDR3 totals 16 residues. V gave up 3 bases and J gave up 2 bases, with 14 bases separating them. The CDR3 here is CSASLGQLTGANVLTF. Written as DNA, the CDR3 is TGCAGTGCTAGTTTGGGTCAACTAACTGGGGCCAACGTCCTGACTTTC.

The chain combines TRBV29-1 with TRBJ2-5; 8 bases fit TRBD1. The germline gives CDR1 SQVTM, CDR2 ANQGSEA. After removal of 5 bases from V and 5 bases from J, the junction contained 13 bases not matched to a gene. CDR3 length: 15 residues. The CDR3 DNA reads as TGCAGCGTTTGCCCCGAAGACAGGGGACGGGAGACCCAGTACTTC. Its protein is CSVCPEDRGRETQYF.

The V gene is TRBV20-1, the J gene TRBJ2-3; D uncertain. CDR1 is DFQATT and CDR2 is SNEGSKA in the germline V gene (reference sequence). There are 13 residues in the CDR3. V gave up 5 bases and J gave up 0 bases, with 9 bases separating them. CDR3 in amino acids: CSASEASTDTQYF. CDR3 in DNA: TGCAGTGCTTCTGAGGCCAGCACAGATACGCAGTATTTT.

A few counts support this clonotype. The chain has TRBV20-1 and TRBJ2-1; D unresolved. Deletions cut 0 bases from V and 10 bases from J, with 10 bases between. The CDR3 is 12 amino acids. The germline V gene has CDR1 DFQATT and CDR2 SNEGSKA (reference sequence). The CDR3 protein is CSARDRWVEQFF. CDR3 coding DNA: TGCAGTGCTAGAGATCGGTGGGTCGAGCAGTTCTTC.

The chain employs TRBV5-1 and TRBJ2-7; D unresolved. This CDR3 has 15 amino acids. Trimming left V 5 bases short and J 3 bases short, with 18 bases between. Germline lookup yields CDR1 SGHRS and CDR2 YFSETQ. The CDR3 protein is CASSGSSRALYEQYF. The CDR3 bases are TGCGCCAGCAGTGGTTCCTCTAGAGCGCTCTACGAGCAGTACTTC.

This rearrangement joins TRBV5-1 to TRBJ2-5; 11 bases map to TRBD2. V lost 4 bases to trimming and J lost 1 base; unmatched junction nucleotides: 12. The germline V gene encodes CDR1 SGHRS and CDR2 YFSETQ. CDR3 size: 18 residues. The CDR3 DNA reads TGCGCCAGCAGCGTAACCGGGCCTAGCGGGGGGACCCAAGAGACCCAGTACTTC. Its translation: CASSVTGPSGGTQETQYF.

In its sample, this clonotype was seen a few times. This rearrangement joins TRBV20-1 to TRBJ2-1; D may be TRBD2 (5 bases). The V gene lost 2 bases and the J gene lost 12 bases, with 20 bases spanning the gap. CDR1 DFQATT and CDR2 SNEGSKA come from the germline V gene (reference sequence). The CDR3 covers 14 residues. Here the CDR3 DNA reads TGCAGTGCTAGAAGAGTTGCTGCCGAGGGTGGGCAGTTCTTC. It encodes CSARRVAAEGGQFF.

The gene calls are TRBV13 and TRBJ2-3; maybe TRBD1 (5 bases). Germline V gene sequence: CDR1 PRHDT, CDR2 FYEKMQ (reference sequence). Deletions cut 1 base from V and 2 bases from J, with 10 bases between. The length of the CDR3 is 15 residues. DNA for the CDR3: TGTGCCAGCAGCTTAGAGGGGCGCCCCACAGATACGCAGTATTTT. Encoded protein: CASSLEGRPTDTQYF. Full variable domain (outside the CDR3, taken from reference TRBV13 and TRBJ2-3): AAGVIQSPRHLIKEKRETATLKCYPIPRHDTVYWYQQGPGQDPQFLISFYEKMQSDKGSIPDRFSAQQFSDYHSELNMSSLELGDSALYFCASSLEGRPTDTQYFGPGTRLTVL.

V gene TRBV7-2 combines with J gene TRBJ2-5, with TRBD1 identical over 7 bases. Losses at the gene ends were 4 bases for V and 1 base for J; bases not matched to a gene: 15. CDR1 is SGHTA and CDR2 is FQGNSA in the germline V gene. This CDR3 contains 18 residues. Here the CDR3 reads CASSSPHTTGRPQETQYF. The CDR3 DNA reads as TGTGCCAGCAGCTCCCCTCATACGACAGGGCGACCCCAAGAGACCCAGTACTTC.